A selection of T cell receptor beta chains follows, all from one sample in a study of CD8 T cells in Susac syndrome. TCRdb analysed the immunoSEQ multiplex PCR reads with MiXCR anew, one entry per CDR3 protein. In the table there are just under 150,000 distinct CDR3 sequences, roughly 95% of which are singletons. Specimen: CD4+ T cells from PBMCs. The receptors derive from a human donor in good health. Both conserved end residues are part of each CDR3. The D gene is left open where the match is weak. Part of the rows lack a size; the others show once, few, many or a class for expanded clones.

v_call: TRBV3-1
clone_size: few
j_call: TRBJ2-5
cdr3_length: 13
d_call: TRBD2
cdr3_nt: TGTGCCAGCAGCCAAGAGGGGGGGGAGACCCAGTACTTC
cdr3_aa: CASSQEGGETQYF

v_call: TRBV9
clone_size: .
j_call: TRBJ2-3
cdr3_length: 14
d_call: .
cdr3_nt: TGTGCCAGCAGCGTTCAAGCGCACACAGATACGCAGTATTTT
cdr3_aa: CASSVQAHTDTQYF

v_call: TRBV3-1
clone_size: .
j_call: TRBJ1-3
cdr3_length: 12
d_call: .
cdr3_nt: TGTGCCAGCGAAACCCCAGGAAACACCATATATTTT
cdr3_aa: CASETPGNTIYF

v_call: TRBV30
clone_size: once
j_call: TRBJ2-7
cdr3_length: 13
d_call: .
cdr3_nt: TGTGCCTGGAGTGTACAGGTCCGGGGCGAGCAGTACTTC
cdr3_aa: CAWSVQVRGEQYF

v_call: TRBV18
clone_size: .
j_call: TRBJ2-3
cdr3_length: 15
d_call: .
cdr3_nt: TGTGCCAGCTCACCAGTTCCAGGGCATGAAGATACGCAGTATTTT
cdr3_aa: CASSPVPGHEDTQYF

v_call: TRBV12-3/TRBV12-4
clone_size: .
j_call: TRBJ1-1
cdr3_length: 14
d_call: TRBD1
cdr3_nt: TGTGCCAGCAACACGGGACAGGGGAAAGCTGAAGCTTTCTTT
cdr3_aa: CASNTGQGKAEAFF

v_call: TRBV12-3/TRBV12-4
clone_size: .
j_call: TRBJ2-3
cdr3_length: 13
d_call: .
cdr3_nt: TGTGCCAGCAGTTTAGCGGGCCCAGATACGCAGTATTTT
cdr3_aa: CASSLAGPDTQYF

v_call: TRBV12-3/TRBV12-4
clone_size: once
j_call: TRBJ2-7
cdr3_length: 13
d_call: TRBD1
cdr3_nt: TGTGCCAGCAGTATACAGGGGGCGGGGGAGCAGTACTTC
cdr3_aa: CASSIQGAGEQYF

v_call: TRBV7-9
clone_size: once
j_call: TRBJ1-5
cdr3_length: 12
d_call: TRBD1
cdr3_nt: TGTGCCAGCAGCCGGGACAGTCAGCCCCAGCATTTT
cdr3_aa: CASSRDSQPQHF

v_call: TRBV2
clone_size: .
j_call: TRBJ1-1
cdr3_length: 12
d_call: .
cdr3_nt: TGTGCCAGCACCGGGATCTACACTGAAGCTTTCTTT
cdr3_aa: CASTGIYTEAFF

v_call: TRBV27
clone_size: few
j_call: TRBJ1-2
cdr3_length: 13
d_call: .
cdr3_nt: TGTGCCAGCAGTTTTTCTTCGAACTATGGCTACACCTTC
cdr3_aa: CASSFSSNYGYTF

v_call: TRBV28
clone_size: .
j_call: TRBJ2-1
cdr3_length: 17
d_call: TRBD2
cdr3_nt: TGTGCCAGCAGTTTCCTTAGCGGGAGGAGCTCCTACAATGAGCAGTTCTTC
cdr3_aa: CASSFLSGRSSYNEQFF

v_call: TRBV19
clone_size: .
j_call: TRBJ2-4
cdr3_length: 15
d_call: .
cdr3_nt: TGTGCCAGCCTTGGACTGGGCGAGGCCAAAAACATTCAGTACTTC
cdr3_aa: CASLGLGEAKNIQYF

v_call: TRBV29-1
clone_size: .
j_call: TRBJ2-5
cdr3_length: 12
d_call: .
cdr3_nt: TGCAGCGTTGAGGTCCAACAAGAGACCCAGTACTTC
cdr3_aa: CSVEVQQETQYF

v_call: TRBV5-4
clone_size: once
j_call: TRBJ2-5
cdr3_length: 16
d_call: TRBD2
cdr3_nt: TGTGCCAGCAGCTTGGTGCTAGCGGGTTCCCAAGAGACCCAGTACTTC
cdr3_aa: CASSLVLAGSQETQYF

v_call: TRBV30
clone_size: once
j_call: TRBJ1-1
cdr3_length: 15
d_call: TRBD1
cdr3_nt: TGTGCCTGGTATAGGGACAGGGCGAAACGTACTGAAGCTTTCTTT
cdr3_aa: CAWYRDRAKRTEAFF

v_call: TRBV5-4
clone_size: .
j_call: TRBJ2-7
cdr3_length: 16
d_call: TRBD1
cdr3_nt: TGTGCCAGCAGCTTCGGACAGGGATATCGAGTCTACGAGCAGTACTTC
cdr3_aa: CASSFGQGYRVYEQYF

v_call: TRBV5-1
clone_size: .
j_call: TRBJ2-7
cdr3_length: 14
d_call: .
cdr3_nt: TGCGCCAGCAGCTTTATACAGGGAGGTTACGAGCAGTACTTC
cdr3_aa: CASSFIQGGYEQYF

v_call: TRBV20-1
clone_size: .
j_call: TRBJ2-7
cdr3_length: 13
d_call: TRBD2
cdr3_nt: TGCAGTGCACGGACAGCGGGGGTCTACGAGCAGTACTTC
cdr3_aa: CSARTAGVYEQYF

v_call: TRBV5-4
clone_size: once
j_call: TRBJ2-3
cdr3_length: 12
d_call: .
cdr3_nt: TGTGCCAGCAGCCCTTCTAGCGACACGCAGTATTTT
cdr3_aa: CASSPSSDTQYF

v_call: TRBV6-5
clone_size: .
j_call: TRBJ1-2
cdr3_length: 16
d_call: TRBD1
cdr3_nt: TGTGCCAGCAGTTACAGGGGACAGTCCTATAACTATGGCTACACCTTC
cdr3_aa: CASSYRGQSYNYGYTF

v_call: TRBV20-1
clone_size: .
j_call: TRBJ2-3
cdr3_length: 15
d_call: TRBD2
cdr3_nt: TGCAGTGCTAGAGATATCGAGCGGGACACAGATACGCAGTATTTT
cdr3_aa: CSARDIERDTDTQYF

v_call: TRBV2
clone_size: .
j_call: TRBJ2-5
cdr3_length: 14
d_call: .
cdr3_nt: TGTGCCAGCACCCGATTGACTAGCCAAGAGACCCAGTACTTC
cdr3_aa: CASTRLTSQETQYF

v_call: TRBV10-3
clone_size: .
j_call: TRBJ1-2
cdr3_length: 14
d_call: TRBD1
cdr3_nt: TGTGCCATCGCCCCGGGACAGGGTAACTATGGCTACACCTTC
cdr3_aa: CAIAPGQGNYGYTF

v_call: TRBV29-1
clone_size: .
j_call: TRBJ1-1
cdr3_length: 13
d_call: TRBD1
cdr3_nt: TGCAGCGTGGGACAGGGGGCGGCCACTGAAGCTTTCTTT
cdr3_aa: CSVGQGAATEAFF

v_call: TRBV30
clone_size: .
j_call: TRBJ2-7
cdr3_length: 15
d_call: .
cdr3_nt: TGTGCCTGGAGCCTAGGGGGGGCCCTCACCTACGAGCAGTACTTC
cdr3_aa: CAWSLGGALTYEQYF

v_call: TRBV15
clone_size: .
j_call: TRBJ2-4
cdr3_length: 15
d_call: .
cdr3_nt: TGTGCCACCAGCAGATACGGGGCAGCCAAAAACATTCAGTACTTC
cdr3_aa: CATSRYGAAKNIQYF

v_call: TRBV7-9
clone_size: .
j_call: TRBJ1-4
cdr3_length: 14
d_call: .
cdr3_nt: TGTGCCAGCAGCCTTGCGTGGGCGGGCGAAAAACTGTTTTTT
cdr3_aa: CASSLAWAGEKLFF

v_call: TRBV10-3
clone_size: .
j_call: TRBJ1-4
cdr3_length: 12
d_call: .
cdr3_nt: TGTGCCATCGGGGCGAATAATGAAAAACTGTTTTTT
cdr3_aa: CAIGANNEKLFF

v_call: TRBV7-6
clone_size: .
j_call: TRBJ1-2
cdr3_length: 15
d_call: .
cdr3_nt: TGTGCCAGCAGCTCCTTCGGGGAAGGGGCCGCGGGCTACACCTTC
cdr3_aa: CASSSFGEGAAGYTF

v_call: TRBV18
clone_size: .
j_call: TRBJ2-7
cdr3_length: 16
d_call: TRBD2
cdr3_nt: TGTGCCAGCTCACCCGGGACTAGCGGGAGCTCCTACGAGCAGTACTTC
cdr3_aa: CASSPGTSGSSYEQYF

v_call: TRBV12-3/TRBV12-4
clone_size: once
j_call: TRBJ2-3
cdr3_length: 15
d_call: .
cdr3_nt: TGTGCCAGCAGTTTGTTCGACAGCCTCACAGATACGCAGTATTTT
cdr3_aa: CASSLFDSLTDTQYF

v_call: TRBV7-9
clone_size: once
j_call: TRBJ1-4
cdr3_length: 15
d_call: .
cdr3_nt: TGTGCCAGCAGCGCTAGCGGGCGGAATAATGAAAAACTGTTTTTT
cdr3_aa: CASSASGRNNEKLFF

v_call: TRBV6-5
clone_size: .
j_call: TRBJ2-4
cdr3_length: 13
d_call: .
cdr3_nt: TGTGCCAGCAGAGACGGCAGGGTAGACATTCAGTACTTC
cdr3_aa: CASRDGRVDIQYF

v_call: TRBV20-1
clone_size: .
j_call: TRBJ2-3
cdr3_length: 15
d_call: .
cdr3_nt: TGCAGTGCTAGAGATGGAAGGGTCCTCACAGATACGCAGTATTTT
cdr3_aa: CSARDGRVLTDTQYF

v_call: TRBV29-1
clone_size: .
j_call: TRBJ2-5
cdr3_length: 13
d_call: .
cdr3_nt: TGCAGCGTTGGGGGGACTCGACAAGAGACCCAGTACTTC
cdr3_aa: CSVGGTRQETQYF

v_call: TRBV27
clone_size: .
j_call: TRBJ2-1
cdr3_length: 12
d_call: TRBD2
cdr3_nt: TGTGCCAGCAGTAGGACTAGCGATGAGCAGTTCTTC
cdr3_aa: CASSRTSDEQFF

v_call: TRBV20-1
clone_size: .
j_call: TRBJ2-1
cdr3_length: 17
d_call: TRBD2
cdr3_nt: TGCAGTGCTAGAGATTTGAGGACTAGCGGGATCTACAATGAGCAGTTCTTC
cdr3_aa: CSARDLRTSGIYNEQFF

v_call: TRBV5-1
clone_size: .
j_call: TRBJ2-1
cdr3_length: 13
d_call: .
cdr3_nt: TGCGCCAGCAGTCCCCTTGTCGCCGATGAGCAGTTCTTC
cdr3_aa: CASSPLVADEQFF

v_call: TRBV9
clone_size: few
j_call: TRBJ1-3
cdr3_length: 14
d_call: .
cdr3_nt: TGTGCCAGCAGCCCTCGAATCTCTGGAAACACCATATATTTT
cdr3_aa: CASSPRISGNTIYF

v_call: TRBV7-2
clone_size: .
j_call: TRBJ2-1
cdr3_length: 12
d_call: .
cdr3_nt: TGTGCCAGCAGCTTAAAATGGGATGAGCAGTTCTTC
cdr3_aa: CASSLKWDEQFF

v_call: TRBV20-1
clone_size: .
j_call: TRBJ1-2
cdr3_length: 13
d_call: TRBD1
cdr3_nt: TGCAGTGCTAAGGGACAGGGATGGGGTGGCTACACCTTC
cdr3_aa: CSAKGQGWGGYTF

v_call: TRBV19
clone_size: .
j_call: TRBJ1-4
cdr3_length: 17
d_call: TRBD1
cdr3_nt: TGTGCCAGTAGTATATTGGGTCCGGGACAGCATAATGAAAAACTGTTTTTT
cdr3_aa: CASSILGPGQHNEKLFF

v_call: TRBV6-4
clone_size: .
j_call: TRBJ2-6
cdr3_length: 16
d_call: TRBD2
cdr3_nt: TGTGCCAGCAGTAGCGGGAGTAGCTCTGGGGCCAACGTCCTGACTTTC
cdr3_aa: CASSSGSSSGANVLTF

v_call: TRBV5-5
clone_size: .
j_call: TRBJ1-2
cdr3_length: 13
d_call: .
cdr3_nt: TGTGCCAGCAGCTTGTTGAGCGGTGGCGGCTACACCTTC
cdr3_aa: CASSLLSGGGYTF

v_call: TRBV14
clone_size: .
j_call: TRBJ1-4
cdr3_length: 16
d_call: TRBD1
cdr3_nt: TGTGCCAGCAGCTCGACGGCCGGGACAGCCCTAGAAAAACTGTTTTTT
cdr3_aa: CASSSTAGTALEKLFF

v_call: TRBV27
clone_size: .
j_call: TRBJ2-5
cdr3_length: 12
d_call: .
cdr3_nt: TGTGCCAGCAGTTTATATGGAGAGACCCAGTACTTC
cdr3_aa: CASSLYGETQYF

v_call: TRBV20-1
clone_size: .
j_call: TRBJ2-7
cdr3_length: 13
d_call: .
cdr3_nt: TGCAGTGCTAGGGGGTTCCCGTCATACGAGCAGTACTTC
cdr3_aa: CSARGFPSYEQYF

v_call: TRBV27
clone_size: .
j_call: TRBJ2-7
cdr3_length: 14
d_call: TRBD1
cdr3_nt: TGTGCCAGCAGTTCCGGGACAGGGATTGACGAGCAGTACTTC
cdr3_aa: CASSSGTGIDEQYF

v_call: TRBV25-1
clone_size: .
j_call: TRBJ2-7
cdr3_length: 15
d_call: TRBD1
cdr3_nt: TGTGCCAGCAGTGATCCCGCGGGACAGGGCTACGAGCAGTACTTC
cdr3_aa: CASSDPAGQGYEQYF

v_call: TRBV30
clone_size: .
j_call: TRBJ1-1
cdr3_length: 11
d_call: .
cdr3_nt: TGTGCCTGGGGTCAGAACACTGAAGCTTTCTTT
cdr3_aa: CAWGQNTEAFF

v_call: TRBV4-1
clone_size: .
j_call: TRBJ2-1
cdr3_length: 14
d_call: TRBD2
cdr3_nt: TGCGCCAGCAGCCACCCCGGGAGGGCCGGTGAGCAGTTCTTC
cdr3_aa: CASSHPGRAGEQFF

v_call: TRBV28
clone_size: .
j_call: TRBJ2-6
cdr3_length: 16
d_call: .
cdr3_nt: TGTGCTGCGATTGGGGACACCGGCTCTGGGGCCAACGTCCTGACTTTC
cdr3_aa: CAAIGDTGSGANVLTF

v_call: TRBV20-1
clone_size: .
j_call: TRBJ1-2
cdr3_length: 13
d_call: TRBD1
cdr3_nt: TGCAGTGCCAGACAGGGAGGCGTTGGCGGCTACACCTTC
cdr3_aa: CSARQGGVGGYTF

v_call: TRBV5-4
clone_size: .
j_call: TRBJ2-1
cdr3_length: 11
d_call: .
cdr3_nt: TGTGCCAGCAGCTACTTAGTGGAGCAGTTCTTC
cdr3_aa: CASSYLVEQFF

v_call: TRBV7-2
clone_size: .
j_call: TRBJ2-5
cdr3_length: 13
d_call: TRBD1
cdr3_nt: TGTGCCAGCAGCATAGGACAGGGAGAGACCCAGTACTTC
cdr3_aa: CASSIGQGETQYF

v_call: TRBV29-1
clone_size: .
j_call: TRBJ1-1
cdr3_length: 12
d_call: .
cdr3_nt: TGCAGCGTTGTGGGGGGATTGACTGAAGCTTTCTTT
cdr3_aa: CSVVGGLTEAFF

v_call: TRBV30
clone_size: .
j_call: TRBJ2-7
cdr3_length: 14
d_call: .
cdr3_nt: TGTGCCTGGAGTCGCCCCGGGACCCACTACGAGCAGTACTTC
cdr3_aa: CAWSRPGTHYEQYF

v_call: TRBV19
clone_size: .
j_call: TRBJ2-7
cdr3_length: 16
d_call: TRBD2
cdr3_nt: TGTGCCAGTAGTCGAGAGAGGACTAGCGGGAGTGGCGAGCAGTACTTC
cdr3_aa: CASSRERTSGSGEQYF